These 25 T cell receptor beta chains were sequenced from one sample in a study of blood T cell repertoires in COVID-19. Clones were sequenced by immunoSEQ multiplex PCR, and TCRdb holds only the in-frame ones, with some missing. The sample includes about 280,000 clones, approximately 83% of them seen just once. The sample taken for sequencing was peripheral blood. These receptors originate from a human donor in a cohort sampled during active COVID-19.

The chain employs TRBV19 and TRBJ1-5, with D maybe TRBD1 (6 bases). Germline CDR1 reads LNHDA; CDR2 reads SQIVND (reference sequence). V lost 1 base and J lost 7, with 23 bases in between. The CDR3 contains 18 residues. The CDR3 coding sequence is TGTGCCAGTAGTATAGGAACCCGGGTCAGGGGCGAGGGGCAGCCCCAGCATTTT. Amino acid sequence: CASSIGTRVRGEGQPQHF.

This clone was seen only a few times. V is TRBV2 and J is TRBJ1-5; maybe TRBD1 (6 bases). V was cut by 8 bases and J by 6 bases, with 11 bases left in between. Germline-derived CDR1 and CDR2 are SNHLY and FYNNEI. The CDR3 loop spans 12 amino acids. The DNA for the CDR3 is TGTGCCAGCCAGGGGCCACCTCAGCCCCAGCATTTT. It is translated as CASQGPPQPQHF.

The rearrangement links TRBV7-8 to TRBJ1-5; TRBD1 might be the D (5 bases). Between the trimmed V and J ends, which lost 6 bases and 0 bases, there was a span of 9 bases. CDR3 length: 14 amino acids. The germline V gene has CDR1 SGHVS and CDR2 FQNEAQ. The CDR3 loop reads CASRLQDSNQPQHF. The CDR3 coding sequence is TGTGCCAGCAGGTTACAGGATAGCAATCAGCCCCAGCATTTT.

This chain uses TRBV27 with TRBJ2-3; the D is unclear. The CDR3 extends over 12 amino acids. Trimming took 8 bases from V and 2 from J, leaving 8 bases between them. The V gene's germline CDR1 is MNHEY and CDR2 SMNVEV (reference sequence). CDR3 protein: CASGASTDTQYF. The CDR3 nucleotides read TGTGCCAGCGGAGCGTCCACAGATACGCAGTATTTT.

V and J are TRBV18 and TRBJ2-1; 11 bases match TRBD2. V lost 8 bases and J lost 0; bases outside the gene matches: 15. Per the germline V gene, CDR1 is KGHSH and CDR2 is LQKENI. CDR3 size: 19 residues. DNA for the CDR3: TGTGCCAGCCCACAGACTAGCGGGATAACCGGGCGCTCCTACAATGAGCAGTTCTTC. Amino acids: CASPQTSGITGRSYNEQFF.

This chain uses TRBV19 with TRBJ2-3; perhaps TRBD2 as D (5 bases). V lost 6 bases and J 1 base, leaving 17 bases between the germline ends. Per the germline V gene, CDR1 is LNHDA and CDR2 is SQIVND (reference sequence). The CDR3 totals 16 residues. CDR3 amino acids: CASSMGERWRTDTQYF. In nucleotides, the CDR3 is TGTGCCAGTAGCATGGGAGAGCGGTGGCGCACAGATACGCAGTATTTT. The whole variable domain, remainder taken from reference TRBV19 and TRBJ2-3, is DGGITQSPKYLFRKEGQNVTLSCEQNLNHDAMYWYRQDPGQGLRLIYYSQIVNDFQKGDIAEGYSVSREKKESFPLTVTSAQKNPTAFYLCASSMGERWRTDTQYFGPGTRLTVL.

For the CDR3, the DNA is TGTGCCAGCAGCTTAGGCGCGCCGCAAGTCTTGTACGAGCAGTACTTC. It yields the protein CASSLGAPQVLYEQYF. The chain joins TRBV7-2 to TRBJ2-7; D not resolved. Germline V gene lookup returns CDR1 SGHTA and CDR2 FQGNSA. The CDR3 sequence is 16 residues long. The V gene lost 1 base and the J gene lost 4 bases, with 17 bases spanning the gap.

The chain links TRBV19 to TRBJ2-6, with D uncertain. CDR3 length equals 12 residues. Germline-derived CDR1 and CDR2 are LNHDA and SQIVND (reference sequence). Trimming shortened V by 9 bases and J by 0 bases, and 3 bases separated the two germline ends. CDR3 bases: TGTGCCAGCCACTCTGGGGCCAACGTCCTGACTTTC. Protein: CASHSGANVLTF.

The chain employs TRBV7-9 and TRBJ2-1; weak D call: TRBD1 (5 bases). Germline V lookup: CDR1 SEHNR, CDR2 FQNEAQ (reference sequence). CDR3 length: 13 residues. V was shortened by 5 bases and J by 6 bases, with 11 bases between the two germline ends. CDR3: CASSPWGPNEQFF. The DNA of the CDR3 is TGTGCCAGCAGCCCCTGGGGCCCCAATGAGCAGTTCTTC.

The V call is TRBV30, the J call TRBJ1-4; TRBD1 aligns across 12 bases. The CDR3 totals 13 residues. V dropped 5 bases and J dropped 9; count of bases not matched to a gene: 4. From germline, CDR1 is GTSNPN and CDR2 SVGIG (reference sequence). This CDR3 reads CAWGTGGAKKLFF. The CDR3 region has the DNA TGTGCCTGGGGGACAGGGGGCGCGAAAAAACTGTTTTTT. Supplemented by reference TRBV30 and TRBJ1-4, the full variable domain reads SQTIHQWPATLVQPVGSPLSLECTVEGTSNPNLYWYRQAAGRGLQLLFYSVGIGQISSEVPQNLSASRPQDRQFILSSKKLLLSDSGFYLCAWGTGGAKKLFFGSGTQLSVL.

DNA of the CDR3: TGTGCCAGCTCACTCTACGACTCCTACGAGCAGTACTTC. As protein: CASSLYDSYEQYF. V is TRBV18 and J is TRBJ2-7, with D uncertain. Trimming left V 4 bases short and J 0 bases short, with 7 bases between. Germline values: CDR1 KGHSH, CDR2 LQKENI. The CDR3 sequence is 13 residues long.

The rearrangement links TRBV9 to TRBJ2-1; D call uncertain. Trimming stripped 4 bases from V and 4 bases from J, with 9 bases between. From germline, CDR1 is SGDLS and CDR2 YYNGEE. The CDR3 extends over 13 amino acids. The CDR3 bases are TGTGCCAGCAGCCCAGACTGGTACAATGAGCAGTTCTTC. The encoded protein is CASSPDWYNEQFF.

This rearrangement joins TRBV6-5 to TRBJ1-4, with D maybe TRBD1 (5 bases). Per the germline V gene, CDR1 is MNHEY and CDR2 is SVGAGI. The CDR3 runs 15 residues. Trimming removed 8 bases at V and 3 bases at J, with 16 bases between. The CDR3 is CASSSQGGANEKLFF. In DNA, the CDR3 is TGTGCCAGCTCATCTCAGGGAGGAGCTAATGAAAAACTGTTTTTT.

V usage is TRBV7-2 and J usage is TRBJ2-5, with TRBD2 matching over 9 bases. With V trimmed by 4 bases and J by 5 bases, 2 bases remained unmatched. Germline V gene sequence: CDR1 SGHTA, CDR2 FQGNSA. The CDR3 length is 13 residues. For the CDR3, the DNA is TGTGCCAGCAGCTCTGGACTAGCGGAGACCCAGTACTTC. The encoded protein is CASSSGLAETQYF.

This clone was recorded once. V and J are TRBV28 and TRBJ2-3; a weak D match, TRBD2 (6 bases). Looked up from germline, CDR1 is MDHEN and CDR2 is SYDVKM. Trimming removed 10 bases at V and 6 bases at J, with 17 bases between. This CDR3 contains 13 residues. The DNA for the CDR3 is TGTGCCACTACCGGGGCCGGGACTGATACGCAGTATTTT. The encoded protein is CATTGAGTDTQYF.

The chain couples TRBV29-1 to TRBJ2-5; the D gene is possibly TRBD2 (5 bases). Trimming pared 4 bases from V and 0 bases from J, leaving 9 bases between. Germline CDR1 is SQVTM and CDR2 is ANQGSEA. This CDR3 has 13 residues. The CDR3: CSVAGLYQETQYF. In nucleotides, the CDR3 is TGCAGCGTTGCCGGACTCTACCAAGAGACCCAGTACTTC. Complete variable domain (other parts from reference TRBV29-1 and TRBJ2-5): SAVISQKPSRDICQRGTSLTIQCQVDSQVTMMFWYRQQPGQSLTLIATANQGSEATYESGFVIDKFPISRPNLTFSTLTVSNMSPEDSSIYLCSVAGLYQETQYFGPGTRLLVL.

The CDR3 spells CSASKTGGRYEQYF. CDR3 nucleotide sequence: TGCAGTGCTAGTAAGACGGGAGGGCGGTACGAGCAGTACTTC. The J gene is TRBJ2-7, the V gene TRBV20-1; 8 nucleotides agree with TRBD2. V lost 3 bases, J lost 4 bases, and 8 bases stayed unmatched. The germline V gene has CDR1 DFQATT and CDR2 SNEGSKA (reference sequence). The CDR3 contains 14 residues.

The chain links TRBV18 to TRBJ2-7; possible D gene TRBD1, 5 bases. The CDR3 totals 14 residues. Per germline, CDR1 KGHSH and CDR2 LQKENI. Between the trimmed V and J ends, which lost 2 bases and 0 bases, there was a span of 8 bases. Here the CDR3 reads CASSPVDSSYEQYF. The CDR3 nucleotides read TGTGCCAGCTCACCAGTAGACAGCTCCTACGAGCAGTACTTC.

The gene calls are TRBV18 and TRBJ2-1; perhaps TRBD2 as D (6 bases). This CDR3 has 17 amino acids. Germline CDR1 reads KGHSH; CDR2 reads LQKENI. V shed 0 bases and J shed 6 bases, with 18 bases lying between them. As DNA, the CDR3 is TGTGCCAGCTCACCACCGGGGACTCTACTACTAGGCAATGAGCAGTTCTTC. This codes for CASSPPGTLLLGNEQFF.

This chain connects TRBV2 to TRBJ2-7; TRBD1 agrees at 9 bases. Germline-derived CDR1 and CDR2 are SNHLY and FYNNEI. The CDR3 totals 13 residues. The J segment lost 11 bases and the V segment lost 4 bases, leaving 9 bases of the junction unmatched. The CDR3 DNA follows: TGTGCCAGCAGTGGGGGACAGGGTAACGATAAGTACTTC. It translates to CASSGGQGNDKYF.

The chain uses TRBV2 and TRBJ1-1; D is ambiguous. This CDR3 contains 15 residues. CDR1 is SNHLY, CDR2 FYNNEI, per germline. V lost 8 bases and J lost 1, with 17 bases in between. In DNA, the CDR3 is TGTGCCAGCGGGTGGGAGGGAGGTGGGAACACTGAAGCTTTCTTT. It is translated as CASGWEGGGNTEAFF.

The gene calls are TRBV21-1 and TRBJ2-7; TRBD1, as called in the table, went unchecked against the DNA. TRBV21-1 constitutes a pseudogene. The CDR3 is made up of 16 amino acids. The CDR3 loop is CASSNAGGGQGMREYF. CDR3 nucleotides: TGTGCCAGCAGCAACGCAGGGGGGGGACAGGGGATGAGGGAGTACTTC.

The V call is TRBV5-4, the J call TRBJ2-3; D remains unclear. The V end lost 3 bases, the J end lost 3 bases, and 11 bases lay between the germline ends. The CDR3 is 14 amino acids. Germline CDR1 reads SGHNT; CDR2 reads YYREEE (reference sequence). DNA for the CDR3: TGTGCCAGCAGCTCGAACACCCAAACAGATACGCAGTATTTT. Translating it yields CASSSNTQTDTQYF.

The chain joins TRBV9 to TRBJ2-1; a possible D gene is TRBD2 (6 bases). In germline, CDR1 is SGDLS, CDR2 YYNGEE. V lost 0 bases and J 8 bases, leaving 12 bases between the germline ends. The length of the CDR3 is 14 residues. The CDR3 spells CASSVGGTVDEQFF. As DNA, the CDR3 is TGTGCCAGCAGCGTAGGCGGGACTGTAGATGAGCAGTTCTTC. The full variable domain, in which reference TRBV9 and TRBJ2-1 provide the parts outside the CDR3, is DSGVTQTPKHLITATGQRVTLRCSPRSGDLSVYWYQQSLDQGLQFLIQYYNGEERAKGNILERFSAQQFPDLHSELNLSSLELGDSALYFCASSVGGTVDEQFFGPGTRLTVL.

J is TRBJ2-7 and V is TRBV5-1; TRBD1 is a possible D gene (5 bases). V lost 4 bases and J 3 bases, leaving 11 bases between the germline ends. There are 13 residues in the CDR3. Per germline, CDR1 SGHRS and CDR2 YFSETQ. The CDR3 DNA sequence: TGCGCCAGCAGCCTAGACAGCATCTACGAGCAGTACTTC. Translated: CASSLDSIYEQYF.